This T cell receptor beta chain was found in a study of T-cell reconstitution after alpha-beta-depleted transplantation in children. With 0 bases clipped from V and 5 bases from J, the junction kept 4 bases outside the gene matches. Germline V gene sequence: CDR1 MGHRA, CDR2 YSYEKL. This CDR3 comprises 16 residues. This clonotype was seen more than once but under ten times. Unique molecular identifiers were incorporated into the prepared TCRbeta library. One entry per CDR3 protein results from TCRdb running MiXCR on the PCR reads. The sample holds 700,000 to 850,000 distinct CDR3 sequences, about 16% seen once.

The input for sequencing was PBMCs, mostly from graft donor cells, taken 360 days after TCRalphabeta/CD19-depleted stem cell transplant. The rearrangement links TRBV4-1 to TRBJ2-2; 9 bases are a match to TRBD1. The clonotype was recovered from a male patient younger than 18 who had a stem cell transplant for acute lymphoblastic leukemia, so the T cells may come from the graft donor. The chain's CDR3 is CASSQEGDRVTGELFF. Here the CDR3 DNA reads TGCGCCAGCAGCCAAGAAGGGGACAGGGTGACCGGGGAGCTGTTTTTT.